This section outlines one TCR beta chain sequence together with its context. Its antigen is not known. CDR3 length: 18 residues. Germline V gene sequence: CDR1 SEHNR, CDR2 FQNEAQ (reference sequence). V shed 2 bases and J shed 5 bases, with 24 bases lying between them. Sequencing was performed with immunoSEQ multiplex PCR; in TCRdb, only in-frame clones are kept and a portion is missing. The table records about 120,000 clones, roughly 84% of them present only once. This entry comes from a study of T cell responses to AZD1222 COVID-19 vaccine. The study's findings and limits: Seropositive status at baseline applied to only 6 or 7 AZD1222 recipients. White British ancestry dominated among donors, who included more females, and clonal diversity was possibly underestimated. Targeting of unmutated variant regions was reportedly seen in nearly half of spike-specific TCRs.

This clonotype was obtained from an adult who received the AZD1222 COVID-19 vaccine. The sequences come from peripheral blood, collected 28 days after the second AZD1222 dose. The chain recombines TRBV7-9 with TRBJ2-5; D may be TRBD1 (8 bases). CDR3 sequence reads: CASSLPGTGHLGRETQYF. The DNA for the CDR3 is TGTGCCAGCAGCTTACCGGGGACAGGCCATCTCGGGAGGGAGACCCAGTACTTC.